This T cell receptor beta chain emerged from a study of T cell responses to AZD1222 COVID-19 vaccine. Study-level findings and limits: Baseline antibody screening turned up just 6 or 7 seropositive AZD1222 recipients.

As regards this clone: What it binds is not known.

Sequenced by immunoSEQ multiplex PCR; TCRdb stores in-frame clones only, minus some. The data show 150,000 to 180,000 clones, just over 90% seen once. The CDR3 is 15 amino acids. V was trimmed by 0 bases and J by 2 bases, leaving 8 bases between them. The germline gives CDR1 MNHEY, CDR2 SVGEGT. The rearrangement joins TRBV6-2 or TRBV6-3 to TRBJ1-5; weak D call: TRBD1 (5 bases). This clonotype was obtained from an adult in good health. This specimen consisted of peripheral blood, obtained on day 0 of AZD1222 vaccination. CDR3 sequence: CASSYSSRGNQPQHF. The DNA of the CDR3 is TGTGCCAGCAGTTACTCGTCCAGGGGCAATCAGCCCCAGCATTTT.